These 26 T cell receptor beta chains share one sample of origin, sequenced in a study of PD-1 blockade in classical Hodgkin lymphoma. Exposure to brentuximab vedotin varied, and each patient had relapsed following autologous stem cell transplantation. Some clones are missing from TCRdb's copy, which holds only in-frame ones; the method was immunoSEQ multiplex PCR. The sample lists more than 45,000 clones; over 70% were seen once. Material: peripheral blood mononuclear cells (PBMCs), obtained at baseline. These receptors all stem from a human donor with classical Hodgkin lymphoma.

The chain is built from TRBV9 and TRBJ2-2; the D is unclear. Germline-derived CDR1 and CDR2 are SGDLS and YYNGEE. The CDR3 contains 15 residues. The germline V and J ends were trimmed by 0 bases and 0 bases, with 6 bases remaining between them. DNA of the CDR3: TGTGCCAGCAGCGTAGGGACGGCGAACACCGGGGAGCTGTTTTTT. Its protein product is CASSVGTANTGELFF.

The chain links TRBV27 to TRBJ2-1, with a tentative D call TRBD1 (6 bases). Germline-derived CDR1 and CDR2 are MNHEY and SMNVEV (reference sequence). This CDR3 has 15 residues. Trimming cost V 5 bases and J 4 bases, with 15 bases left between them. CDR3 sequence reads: CASSVGGRDYNEQFF. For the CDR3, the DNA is TGTGCCAGCAGTGTTGGGGGCCGAGATTACAATGAGCAGTTCTTC.

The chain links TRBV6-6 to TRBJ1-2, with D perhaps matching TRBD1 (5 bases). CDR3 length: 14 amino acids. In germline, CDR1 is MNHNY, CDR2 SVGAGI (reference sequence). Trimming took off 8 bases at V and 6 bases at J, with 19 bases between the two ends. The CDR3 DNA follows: TGTGCCAGCCACCGGCAGGGCCTGGGGGATGGCTACACCTTC. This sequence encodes CASHRQGLGDGYTF.

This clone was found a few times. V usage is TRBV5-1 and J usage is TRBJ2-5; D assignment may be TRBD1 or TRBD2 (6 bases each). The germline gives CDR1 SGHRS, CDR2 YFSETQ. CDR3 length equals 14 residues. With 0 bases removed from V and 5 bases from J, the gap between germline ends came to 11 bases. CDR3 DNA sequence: TGCGCCAGCAGCTTGGCGGGGGCCGAGGAGACCCAGTACTTC. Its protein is CASSLAGAEETQYF.

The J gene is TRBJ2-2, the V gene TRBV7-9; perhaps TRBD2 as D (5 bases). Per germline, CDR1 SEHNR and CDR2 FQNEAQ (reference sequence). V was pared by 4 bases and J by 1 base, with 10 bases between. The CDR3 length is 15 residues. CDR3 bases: TGTGCCAGCAGCTCCCTGGCGGGGAACACCGGGGAGCTGTTTTTT. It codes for CASSSLAGNTGELFF. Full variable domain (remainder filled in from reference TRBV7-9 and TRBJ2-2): DTGVSQNPRHKITKRGQNVTFRCDPISEHNRLYWYRQTLGQGPEFLTYFQNEAQLEKSRLLSDRFSAERPKGSFSTLEIQRTEQGDSAMYLCASSSLAGNTGELFFGEGSRLTVL.

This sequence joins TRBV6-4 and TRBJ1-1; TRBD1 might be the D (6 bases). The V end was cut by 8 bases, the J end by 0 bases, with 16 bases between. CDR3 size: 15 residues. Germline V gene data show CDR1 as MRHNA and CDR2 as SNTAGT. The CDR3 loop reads CASPGDDEVNTEAFF. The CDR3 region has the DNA TGTGCCAGCCCAGGGGATGATGAGGTGAACACTGAAGCTTTCTTT.

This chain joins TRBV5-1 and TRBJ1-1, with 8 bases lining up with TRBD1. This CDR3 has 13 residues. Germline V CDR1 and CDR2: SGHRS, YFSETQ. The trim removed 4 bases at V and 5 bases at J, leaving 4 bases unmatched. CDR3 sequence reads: CASSIQGGTEAFF. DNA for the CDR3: TGCGCCAGCAGCATACAGGGGGGGACTGAAGCTTTCTTT. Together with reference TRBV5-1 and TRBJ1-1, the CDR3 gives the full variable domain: KAGVTQTPRYLIKTRGQQVTLSCSPISGHRSVSWYQQTPGQGLQFLFEYFSETQRNKGNFPGRFSGRQFSNSRSEMNVSTLELGDSALYLCASSIQGGTEAFFGQGTRLTVV.

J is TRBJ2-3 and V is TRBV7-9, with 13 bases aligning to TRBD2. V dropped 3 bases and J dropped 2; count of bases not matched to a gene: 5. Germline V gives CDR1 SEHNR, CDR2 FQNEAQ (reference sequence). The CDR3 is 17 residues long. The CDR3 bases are TGTGCCAGCAGCTTTGGACTAGCGGGGGCCCACACAGATACGCAGTATTTT. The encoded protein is CASSFGLAGAHTDTQYF. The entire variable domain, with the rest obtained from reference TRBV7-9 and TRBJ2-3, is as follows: DTGVSQNPRHKITKRGQNVTFRCDPISEHNRLYWYRQTLGQGPEFLTYFQNEAQLEKSRLLSDRFSAERPKGSFSTLEIQRTEQGDSAMYLCASSFGLAGAHTDTQYFGPGTRLTVL.

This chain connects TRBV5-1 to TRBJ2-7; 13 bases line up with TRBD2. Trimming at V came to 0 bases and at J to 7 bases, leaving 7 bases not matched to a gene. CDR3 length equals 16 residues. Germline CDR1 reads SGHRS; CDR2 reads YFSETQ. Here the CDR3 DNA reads TGCGCCAGCAGCTTGGGAGAGAGGGGACTAGCGGGAGAGCAGTACTTC. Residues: CASSLGERGLAGEQYF.

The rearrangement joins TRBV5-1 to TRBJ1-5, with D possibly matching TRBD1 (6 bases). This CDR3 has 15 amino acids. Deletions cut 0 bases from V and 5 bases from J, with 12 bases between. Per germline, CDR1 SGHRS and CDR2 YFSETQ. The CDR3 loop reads CASSLVPGEHQPQHF. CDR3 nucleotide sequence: TGCGCCAGCAGCTTGGTTCCAGGGGAGCATCAGCCCCAGCATTTT.

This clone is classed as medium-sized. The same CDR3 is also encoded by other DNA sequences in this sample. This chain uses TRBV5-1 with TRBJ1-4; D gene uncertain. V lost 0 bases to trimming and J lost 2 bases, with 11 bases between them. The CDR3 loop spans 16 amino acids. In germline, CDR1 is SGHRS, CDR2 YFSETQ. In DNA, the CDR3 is TGCGCCAGCAGCTTGGCTGGGTCGGGCACTAATGAAAAACTGTTTTTT. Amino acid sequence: CASSLAGSGTNEKLFF.

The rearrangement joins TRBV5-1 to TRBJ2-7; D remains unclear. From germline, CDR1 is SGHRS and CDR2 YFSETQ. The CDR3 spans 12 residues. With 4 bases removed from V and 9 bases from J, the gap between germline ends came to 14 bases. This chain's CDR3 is CASSDPLTSQYF. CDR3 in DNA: TGCGCCAGCAGCGATCCCCTCACCTCGCAGTACTTC.

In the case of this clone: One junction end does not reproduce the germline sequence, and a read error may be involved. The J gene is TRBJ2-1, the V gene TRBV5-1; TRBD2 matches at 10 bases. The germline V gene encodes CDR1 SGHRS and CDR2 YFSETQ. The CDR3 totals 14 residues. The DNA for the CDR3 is TGCGCCAGCAGCTGGGGGGTAGGACTAGCGGATGGGGTCTTC. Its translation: CASSWGVGLADGVF. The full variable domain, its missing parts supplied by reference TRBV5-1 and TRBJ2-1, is KAGVTQTPRYLIKTRGQQVTLSCSPISGHRSVSWYQQTPGQGLQFLFEYFSETQRNKGNFPGRFSGRQFSNSRSEMNVSTLELGDSALYLCASSWGVGLADGVFGPGTRLTVL.

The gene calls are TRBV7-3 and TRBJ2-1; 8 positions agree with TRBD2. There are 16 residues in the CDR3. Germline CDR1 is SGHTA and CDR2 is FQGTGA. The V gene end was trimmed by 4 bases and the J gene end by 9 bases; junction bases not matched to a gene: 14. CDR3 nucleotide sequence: TGTGCCAGCAGCTCGAAAAGGTCACTAGCGGAGCCTGAGCAGTTCTTC. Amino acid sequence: CASSSKRSLAEPEQFF.

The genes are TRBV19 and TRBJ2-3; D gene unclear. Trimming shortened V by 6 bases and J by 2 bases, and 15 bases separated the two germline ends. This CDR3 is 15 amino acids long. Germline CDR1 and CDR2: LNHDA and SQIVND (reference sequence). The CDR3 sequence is CASSPLHRLTDTQYF. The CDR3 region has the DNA TGTGCCAGTAGCCCCCTACACCGCCTCACAGATACGCAGTATTTT.

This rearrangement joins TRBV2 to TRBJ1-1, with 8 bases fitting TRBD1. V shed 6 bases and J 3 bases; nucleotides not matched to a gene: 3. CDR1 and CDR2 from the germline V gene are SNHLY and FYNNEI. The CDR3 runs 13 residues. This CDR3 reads CASRSGGYTEAFF. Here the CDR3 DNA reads TGTGCCAGCAGATCAGGGGGCTACACTGAAGCTTTCTTT.

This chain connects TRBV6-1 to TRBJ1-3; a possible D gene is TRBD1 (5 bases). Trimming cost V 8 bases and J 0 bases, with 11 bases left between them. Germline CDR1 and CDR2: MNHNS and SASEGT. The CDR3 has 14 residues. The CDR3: CASGGYPSGNTIYF. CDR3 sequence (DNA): TGTGCCAGCGGGGGATACCCCTCTGGAAACACCATATATTTT.

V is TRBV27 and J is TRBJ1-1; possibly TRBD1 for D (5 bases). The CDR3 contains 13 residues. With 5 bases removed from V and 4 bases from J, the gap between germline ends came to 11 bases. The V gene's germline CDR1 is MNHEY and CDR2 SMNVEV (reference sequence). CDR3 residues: CASSPGGGTEAFF. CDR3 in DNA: TGTGCCAGCAGTCCTGGTGGGGGCACTGAAGCTTTCTTT.

CDR3 sequence reads: CASSLTGGRTDTQYF. CDR3 coding DNA: TGTGCCAGCAGCTTAACCGGGGGGCGCACAGATACGCAGTATTTT. The chain links TRBV7-3 to TRBJ2-3, with D possibly matching TRBD2 (7 bases). Germline CDR1 SGHTA, CDR2 FQGTGA. The CDR3 covers 15 residues. V shed 0 bases and J shed 1 base, with 8 bases lying between them.

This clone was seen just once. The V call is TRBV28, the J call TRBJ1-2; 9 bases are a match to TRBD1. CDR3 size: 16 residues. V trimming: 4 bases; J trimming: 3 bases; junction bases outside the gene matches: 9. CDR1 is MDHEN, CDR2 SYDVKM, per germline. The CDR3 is CASSSLSWDRDYGYTF. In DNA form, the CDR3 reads TGTGCCAGCAGTTCCCTATCCTGGGACAGGGACTATGGCTACACCTTC.

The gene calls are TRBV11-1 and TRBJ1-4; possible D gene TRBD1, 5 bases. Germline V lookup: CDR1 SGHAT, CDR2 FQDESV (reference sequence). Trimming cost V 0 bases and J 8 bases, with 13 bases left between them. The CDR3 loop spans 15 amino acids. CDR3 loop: CASSLAGTPGEKLFF. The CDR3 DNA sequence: TGTGCCAGCAGCTTAGCGGGGACCCCGGGAGAAAAACTGTTTTTT. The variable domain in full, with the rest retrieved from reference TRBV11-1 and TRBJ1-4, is EAEVAQSPRYKITEKSQAVAFWCDPISGHATLYWYRQILGQGPELLVQFQDESVVDDSQLPKDRFSAERLKGVDSTLKIQPAELGDSAMYLCASSLAGTPGEKLFFGSGTQLSVL.

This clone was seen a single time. CDR3 nucleotides: TGTGCCAGCAGCCCCTCGCGGGGCACTGAAGCTTTCTTT. Translating gives CASSPSRGTEAFF. This chain uses TRBV7-6 with TRBJ1-1; D is ambiguous. Trimming stripped 5 bases from V and 4 bases from J, with 11 bases between. CDR3 size: 13 residues. Looked up from germline, CDR1 is SGHVS and CDR2 is FNYEAQ. Filled out from reference TRBV7-6 and TRBJ1-1, the complete variable domain reads GAGVSQSPRYKVTKRGQDVALRCDPISGHVSLYWYRQALGQGPEFLTYFNYEAQQDKSGLPNDRFSAERPEGSISTLTIQRTEQRDSAMYRCASSPSRGTEAFFGQGTRLTVV.

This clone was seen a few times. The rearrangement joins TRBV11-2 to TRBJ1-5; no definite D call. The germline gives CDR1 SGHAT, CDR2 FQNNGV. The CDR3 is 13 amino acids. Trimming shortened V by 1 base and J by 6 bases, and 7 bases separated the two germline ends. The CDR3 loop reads CASSLAGGQPQHF. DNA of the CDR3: TGTGCCAGCAGCTTAGCGGGCGGTCAGCCCCAGCATTTT.

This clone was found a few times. The CDR3 DNA reads as TGTGCCAGCAGTTTATTATCGGGGTCACAGGAAAAACTGTTTTTT. Residues: CASSLLSGSQEKLFF. The chain uses TRBV28 and TRBJ1-4, with D uncertain. Germline V CDR1 and CDR2: MDHEN, SYDVKM. The CDR3 runs to 15 residues. V was shortened by 1 base and J by 8 bases, with 14 bases between the two germline ends.

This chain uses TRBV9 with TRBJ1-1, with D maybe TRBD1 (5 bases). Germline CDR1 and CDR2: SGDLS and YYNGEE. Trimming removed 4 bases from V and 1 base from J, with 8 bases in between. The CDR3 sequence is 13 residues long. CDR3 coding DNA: TGTGCCAGCAGCCTGGGGGAGAACACTGAAGCTTTCTTT. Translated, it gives CASSLGENTEAFF.

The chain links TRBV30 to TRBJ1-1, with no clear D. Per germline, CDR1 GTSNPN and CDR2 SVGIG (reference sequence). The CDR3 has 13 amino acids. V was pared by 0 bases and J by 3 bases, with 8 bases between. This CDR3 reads CAWSVQTYTEAFF. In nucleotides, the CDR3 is TGTGCCTGGAGTGTACAGACCTACACTGAAGCTTTCTTT.